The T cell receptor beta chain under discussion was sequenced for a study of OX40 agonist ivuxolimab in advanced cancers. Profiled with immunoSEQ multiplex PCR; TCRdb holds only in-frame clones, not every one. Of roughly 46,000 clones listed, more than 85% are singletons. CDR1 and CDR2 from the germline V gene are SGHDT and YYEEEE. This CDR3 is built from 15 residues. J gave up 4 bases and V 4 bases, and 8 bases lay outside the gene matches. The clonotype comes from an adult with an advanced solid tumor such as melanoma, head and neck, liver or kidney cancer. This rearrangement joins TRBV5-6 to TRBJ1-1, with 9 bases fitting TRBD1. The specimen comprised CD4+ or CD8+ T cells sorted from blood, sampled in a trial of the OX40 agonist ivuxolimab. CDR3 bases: TGTGCCAGCAGCGGGGGGACAGGGATGGTCACTGAAGCTTTCTTT. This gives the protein CASSGGTGMVTEAFF.